Sequencing of this T cell receptor (beta chain) was carried out in a study of blood T cell repertoires in COVID-19. The overall study: Acute-phase and convalescent COVID-19 samples originated in the United States, Italy and Spain. The cDNA or gDNA used as material had been derived from T cells, B-cell-depleted T cells, or PBMCs.

As originally analysed: Reference gene primer amplification gave nucleated cell count estimates. Method: immunoSEQ multiplex PCR; TCRdb's copy keeps in-frame clones and lacks some. V and J calls and clone size are given by that table; D and trimming were obtained from the DNA. There are around 130,000 clones in the sample; 86% occur only once, and around 19% lies in the top ten. CDR3 size: 15 residues. V dropped 4 bases and J dropped 8; count of bases not matched to a gene: 8. Germline V lookup: CDR1 SGHTS, CDR2 YDEGEE. The receptor was isolated from a woman between 50 and 59 years old who had recovered from COVID-19. Sequenced sample: peripheral blood. J is TRBJ2-1 and V is TRBV5-8; 11 nucleotides align to TRBD2. CDR3 sequence reads: CASSRAGTSGDEQFF. CDR3 sequence (DNA): TGTGCCAGCAGCAGAGCCGGGACTAGCGGCGATGAGCAGTTCTTC.